This entry lists 19 T cell receptor beta chains sequenced from one sample in a study of Ad26.COV2.S vaccination and SARS-CoV-2 variants. The data were produced by immunoSEQ multiplex PCR, yet TCRdb's version contains in-frame clones alone and is incomplete. The table includes about 350,000 clones, about 91% detected once. This specimen was peripheral blood, taken after recovery from COVID-19. Every receptor here comes from a human donor who had recovered from COVID-19.

This chain joins TRBV6-2 or TRBV6-3 and TRBJ2-2; 12 bases match TRBD2. V lost 2 bases to trimming and J lost 3 bases; unmatched junction nucleotides: 4. Germline V gene data show CDR1 as MNHEY and CDR2 as SVGEGT. The CDR3 consists of 17 residues. The CDR3 sequence: CASSYPRLAGDTGELFF. DNA of the CDR3: TGTGCCAGCAGTTACCCCCGACTAGCGGGGGACACCGGGGAGCTGTTTTTT.

The V gene is TRBV6-1, the J gene TRBJ1-2; D perhaps matches TRBD1 (5 bases). The CDR3 is made up of 15 amino acids. CDR1 and CDR2 from the germline V gene are MNHNS and SASEGT. The germline V and J ends were trimmed by 0 bases and 3 bases, with 11 bases remaining between them. In DNA, the CDR3 is TGTGCCAGCAGTGAAGCGTGGGGGGACTACTATGGCTACACCTTC. The encoded protein is CASSEAWGDYYGYTF.

This chain links TRBV6-5 with TRBJ2-7; perhaps TRBD1 as D (7 bases). Germline V gene lookup returns CDR1 MNHEY and CDR2 SVGAGI. The CDR3 has 15 residues. The ends were cut back, 8 bases at V and 1 base at J, with 18 bases in the middle. Here the CDR3 DNA reads TGTGCCAGCTCCCCGGAGGGGGCGAGGTCCTACGAGCAGTACTTC. Protein: CASSPEGARSYEQYF.

This rearrangement joins TRBV27 to TRBJ1-1, with 10 bases fitting TRBD1. CDR3 size: 14 residues. Germline loops: CDR1 MNHEY, CDR2 SMNVEV (reference sequence). V shed 8 bases and J 10 bases; nucleotides not matched to a gene: 13. CDR3: CASGLVGQGVRAFF. The CDR3 DNA follows: TGTGCCAGCGGCTTGGTAGGACAGGGGGTAAGAGCTTTCTTT.

V usage is TRBV7-2 and J usage is TRBJ2-5; 13 bases align to TRBD2. The germline gives CDR1 SGHTA, CDR2 FQGNSA. The CDR3 loop spans 15 amino acids. The junction had 3 bases not matched to a gene; V was cut back by 6 bases and J by 2 bases. CDR3 sequence reads: CASSWTSGGQETQYF. CDR3 bases: TGTGCCAGCAGTTGGACTAGCGGGGGTCAAGAGACCCAGTACTTC.

In DNA, the CDR3 is TGTGCCAGCAGCTTAGGTACAGATACGCAGTATTTT. Amino acid sequence: CASSLGTDTQYF. The chain couples TRBV7-6 to TRBJ2-3; the D is unclear. The germline gives CDR1 SGHVS, CDR2 FNYEAQ. The CDR3 covers 12 residues. Trimming left V 1 base short and J 3 bases short, with 2 bases between.

The CDR3 spells CASSSPVGGISPLHF. CDR3 bases: TGTGCCAGCAGCTCCCCGGTCGGGGGGATTTCACCCCTCCACTTT. The rearrangement joins TRBV11-2 to TRBJ1-6; TRBD1 might be the D (5 bases). Germline V gives CDR1 SGHAT, CDR2 FQNNGV. The CDR3 is 15 residues long. V was trimmed by 4 bases and J by 9 bases, leaving 16 bases between them.

J is TRBJ1-3 and V is TRBV29-1; D is unclear. Germline CDR1 SQVTM, CDR2 ANQGSEA. Trimming shortened V by 3 bases and J by 4 bases, and 10 bases separated the two germline ends. This CDR3 is built from 13 residues. The CDR3 region has the DNA TGCAGCGTTGACCCCCGGGGAGGAAACACCATATATTTT. It codes for CSVDPRGGNTIYF.

In regard to this clone: A junction end diverges from the germline sequence, so it may reflect a read error. The chain has TRBV7-7 and TRBJ2-7; 9 positions match TRBD1. Looked up from germline, CDR1 is SSHAT and CDR2 is FNYEAQ (reference sequence). The CDR3 is made up of 14 amino acids. The CDR3 reads CASSPGQGRYEQYF. Written as DNA, the CDR3 is TGTGCTAGCAGCCCGGGACAGGGAAGATACGAGCAGTACTTC.

The rearrangement links TRBV6-4 to TRBJ2-7; TRBD2 might be the D (5 bases). Germline V gene data show CDR1 as MRHNA and CDR2 as SNTAGT. The CDR3 extends over 14 amino acids. V gave up 2 bases and J gave up 2 bases, with 10 bases separating them. The CDR3 protein is CASSDLSGTYEQYF. The DNA of the CDR3 is TGTGCCAGCAGTGACCTATCCGGGACCTACGAGCAGTACTTC.

This chain uses TRBV4-1 with TRBJ1-6; D not resolved. CDR1 and CDR2 (germline): MGHRA, YSYEKL. V shed 0 bases and J shed 2 bases, with 8 bases lying between them. CDR3 length: 16 residues. The CDR3 DNA reads as TGCGCCAGCAGCCAAGATTTCGGGGCCTATAATTCACCCCTCCACTTT. Translated: CASSQDFGAYNSPLHF.

CDR3 protein: CAISVSGQGASKNIQYF. The CDR3 nucleotides read TGTGCCATCAGTGTTTCGGGACAGGGGGCTTCCAAAAACATTCAGTACTTC. The J gene is TRBJ2-4, the V gene TRBV10-3; 12 bases line up with TRBD1. This CDR3 region has 17 residues. The ends lost 4 bases at V and 2 bases at J; junction bases unmatched: 6. Germline-derived CDR1 and CDR2 are ENHRY and SYGVKD.

The chain is built from TRBV9 and TRBJ2-3; 7 bases map to TRBD1. The CDR3 extends over 17 amino acids. Unmatched junction bases numbered 7, after V lost 0 bases and J lost 0 bases. CDR1 is SGDLS, CDR2 YYNGEE, per germline. DNA for the CDR3: TGTGCCAGCAGCGTAGCTTCGGGACAGCCTAGCACAGATACGCAGTATTTT. Translated, it gives CASSVASGQPSTDTQYF.

The chain has TRBV10-3 and TRBJ2-1; D is possibly TRBD2 (5 bases). V lost 7 bases and J 9 bases, leaving 16 bases between the germline ends. Germline V lookup: CDR1 ENHRY, CDR2 SYGVKD. The CDR3 runs 13 residues. In DNA, the CDR3 is TGTGCCATCACAGCAGGAGCGGTGGGTGAGCAGTTCTTC. This encodes CAITAGAVGEQFF.

The chain links TRBV9 to TRBJ2-3; D possibly corresponds to TRBD1 (5 bases). Germline V gives CDR1 SGDLS, CDR2 YYNGEE. V was clipped by 3 bases and J by 0 bases, with 11 bases between them. This CDR3 has 15 residues. Here the CDR3 DNA reads TGTGCCAGCAGCGCGACAGCAACTAGCACAGATACGCAGTATTTT. It yields the protein CASSATATSTDTQYF.

The chain links TRBV2 to TRBJ2-2, with 10 bases fitting TRBD2. This CDR3 region has 14 residues. Germline assignment: CDR1 SNHLY and CDR2 FYNNEI. V gave up 5 bases and J gave up 5 bases; unmatched junction bases: 2. This chain's CDR3 is CASSWTSGTGELFF. The CDR3 bases are TGTGCCAGCAGTTGGACTAGCGGTACCGGGGAGCTGTTTTTT.

This chain uses TRBV11-2 with TRBJ2-5; a weak D match, TRBD1 (6 bases). Germline loops: CDR1 SGHAT, CDR2 FQNNGV. Between the trimmed V and J ends, which lost 3 bases and 3 bases, there was a span of 11 bases. The CDR3 runs 14 residues. This CDR3 is CASSLGHGEETQYF. CDR3 bases: TGTGCCAGCAGCTTGGGACACGGGGAAGAGACCCAGTACTTC.

This clone showed up just once. The chain couples TRBV6-2 or TRBV6-3 to TRBJ2-6, with D tentatively TRBD2 (6 bases). Trimming took 2 bases from V and 4 from J, leaving 9 bases between them. The length of the CDR3 is 15 residues. In germline, CDR1 is MNHEY, CDR2 SVGEGT. The CDR3 loop reads CASSYGGRGANVLTF. DNA of the CDR3: TGTGCCAGCAGTTACGGGGGGAGAGGGGCCAACGTCCTGACTTTC.

On this clone: Additional DNA sequences in this sample encode the identical CDR3. The J gene is TRBJ2-7, the V gene TRBV7-9, with 8 bases identical to TRBD1. CDR1 and CDR2 (germline): SEHNR, FQNEAQ (reference sequence). The CDR3 sequence is 13 residues long. The trim removed 1 base at V and 7 bases at J, leaving 3 bases unmatched. The CDR3 loop reads CASSLGTGSEQYF. CDR3 sequence (DNA): TGTGCCAGCAGCTTAGGGACAGGGTCGGAGCAGTACTTC.